One and the same sample provided the 9 T cell receptor beta chains below, sequenced in a study of cytomegalovirus exposure and HLA in healthy donors. PCR involved 60 Vbeta and 13 Jbeta primers. TCRdb keeps only in-frame clones here, not all; method: immunoSEQ multiplex PCR. The sample lists 100,000 to 150,000 clones; 75% to 80% were seen once. Material for sequencing was PBMCs. The receptors were gathered from a woman aged 55 to 70 in good health and CMV-seronegative.

V usage is TRBV15 and J usage is TRBJ2-1; no definite D call. Germline V lookup: CDR1 LNHNV, CDR2 YYDKDF (reference sequence). V was trimmed by 0 bases and J by 0 bases, leaving 6 bases between them. CDR3 length equals 15 residues. CDR3 amino acids: CATSRDRSSYNEQFF. CDR3 in DNA: TGTGCCACCAGCAGAGACCGCAGCTCCTACAATGAGCAGTTCTTC.

The rearrangement uses TRBV10-2 and TRBJ1-4, with TRBD1 matching 8 bases. CDR1 is WSHSY and CDR2 is SAAADI in the germline V gene. The CDR3 has 16 residues. With 5 bases clipped from V and 4 bases from J, the junction kept 9 bases outside the gene matches. The CDR3 DNA reads as TGCGCCAGCAGTCGAGCGCCGGGACAGGATAATGAAAAACTGTTTTTT. Translated, it gives CASSRAPGQDNEKLFF.

CDR3 in amino acids: CASSRPLMRSGRGFKETQYF. The CDR3 region has the DNA TGTGCCAGCAGTCGGCCCCTCATGCGGTCAGGCAGGGGGTTCAAAGAGACCCAGTACTTC. V usage is TRBV28 and J usage is TRBJ2-5; 7 nucleotides align to TRBD1. V was clipped by 5 bases and J by 3 bases; unmatched bases: 24. Per the germline V gene, CDR1 is MDHEN and CDR2 is SYDVKM. CDR3 size: 20 residues.

The chain combines TRBV4-1 with TRBJ2-7; 10 positions match TRBD2. The CDR3 is 16 residues long. Germline V gives CDR1 MGHRA, CDR2 YSYEKL. With 3 bases clipped from V and 7 bases from J, the junction kept 12 bases outside the gene matches. This chain's CDR3 is CASSQPGTSAREEQYF. The CDR3 region has the DNA TGCGCCAGCAGCCAGCCTGGGACTAGCGCGAGGGAGGAGCAGTACTTC.

This chain links TRBV4-2 with TRBJ2-1; 12 nucleotides line up with TRBD2. CDR1 is LGHNA, CDR2 YNFKEQ, per germline. The length of the CDR3 is 16 residues. Unmatched junction bases numbered 4, after V lost 4 bases and J lost 3 bases. The CDR3, as DNA: TGTGCCAGCAGCCGGGAGGGACTAGCGGGCTACAATGAGCAGTTCTTC. This codes for CASSREGLAGYNEQFF.

The chain carries TRBV10-1 and TRBJ2-7; perhaps TRBD2 as D (5 bases). Germline assignment: CDR1 WNHNN and CDR2 SYGVQD (reference sequence). The CDR3 covers 15 residues. Between the trimmed V and J ends, which lost 10 bases and 0 bases, there was a span of 19 bases. CDR3 region: CATQESGSNSYEQYF. CDR3 nucleotide sequence: TGCGCCACACAAGAAAGCGGCTCGAACTCCTACGAGCAGTACTTC.

The chain couples TRBV5-1 to TRBJ2-5, with D possibly being TRBD1 (5 bases). CDR3 length: 13 residues. The germline gives CDR1 SGHRS, CDR2 YFSETQ. V was clipped by 4 bases and J by 2 bases, with 9 bases between them. The CDR3 sequence is CASSGAVQETQYF. In DNA form, the CDR3 reads TGCGCCAGCAGCGGGGCAGTTCAAGAGACCCAGTACTTC.

There are a few counts of this clone. The rearrangement links TRBV6-5 to TRBJ2-7, with 8 bases fitting TRBD1. The germline V gene encodes CDR1 MNHEY and CDR2 SVGAGI. With V trimmed by 8 bases and J by 4 bases, 10 bases remained unmatched. CDR3 length: 14 amino acids. Here the CDR3 reads CASSRWQGAYEQYF. DNA of the CDR3: TGTGCCAGCTCCAGGTGGCAGGGGGCTTACGAGCAGTACTTC.

The chain employs TRBV2 and TRBJ2-3; D is possibly TRBD1 (6 bases). The germline gives CDR1 SNHLY, CDR2 FYNNEI. V was cut by 5 bases and J by 3 bases, with 18 bases left in between. There are 16 residues in the CDR3. CDR3 sequence: CASSKPQGLRTDTQYF. Written as DNA, the CDR3 is TGTGCCAGCAGTAAACCACAGGGATTGAGGACAGATACGCAGTATTTT.